These 19 T cell receptor beta chains originate from one sample sequenced in a study of blood T cell repertoires in COVID-19. The data were produced by immunoSEQ multiplex PCR, yet TCRdb's version contains in-frame clones alone and is incomplete. The data hold a few hundred thousand clones, with about 93% observed a single time. Sequenced input: peripheral blood. The receptors come from a young woman with COVID-19, enrolled during active disease.

The chain joins TRBV13 to TRBJ2-7; D is possibly TRBD1 (6 bases). Germline V gene lookup returns CDR1 PRHDT and CDR2 FYEKMQ (reference sequence). This CDR3 comprises 15 residues. Trimming shortened V by 5 bases and J by 1 base, and 15 bases separated the two germline ends. CDR3 sequence: CASSPGTQRSYEQYF. In nucleotides, the CDR3 is TGTGCCAGCAGCCCCGGGACACAACGATCCTACGAGCAGTACTTC. Together with reference TRBV13 and TRBJ2-7, the CDR3 gives the full variable domain: AAGVIQSPRHLIKEKRETATLKCYPIPRHDTVYWYQQGPGQDPQFLISFYEKMQSDKGSIPDRFSAQQFSDYHSELNMSSLELGDSALYFCASSPGTQRSYEQYFGPGTRLTVT.

The chain links TRBV30 to TRBJ1-5; TRBD1 agrees at 7 bases. The CDR3 runs to 15 residues. J gave up 7 bases and V 0 bases, and 9 bases lay outside the gene matches. Per germline, CDR1 GTSNPN and CDR2 SVGIG (reference sequence). The CDR3 spells CAWSVKGALGQPQHF. CDR3 in DNA: TGTGCCTGGAGTGTAAAGGGGGCCCTAGGACAGCCCCAGCATTTT.

This chain links TRBV6-5 with TRBJ1-1, with no clear D. V was shortened by 1 base and J by 8 bases, with 8 bases between the two germline ends. This CDR3 spans 12 amino acids. CDR1 and CDR2 (germline): MNHEY, SVGAGI. The DNA for the CDR3 is TGTGCCAGCAGTTACTTCGAGGGAGAAGCTTTCTTT. This translates into CASSYFEGEAFF.

This clone came up once. The chain couples TRBV29-1 to TRBJ1-1; 7 bases agree with TRBD1. V shed 6 bases, J shed 1 base, and the junction held 8 bases outside the gene matches. Germline loops: CDR1 SQVTM, CDR2 ANQGSEA. CDR3 length equals 14 residues. The CDR3 loop reads CSVRREGANTEAFF. The CDR3 DNA is TGCAGCGTCCGGAGAGAGGGGGCGAACACTGAAGCTTTCTTT. The whole variable domain, filled in from reference TRBV29-1 and TRBJ1-1, reads SAVISQKPSRDICQRGTSLTIQCQVDSQVTMMFWYRQQPGQSLTLIATANQGSEATYESGFVIDKFPISRPNLTFSTLTVSNMSPEDSSIYLCSVRREGANTEAFFGQGTRLTVV.

The chain recombines TRBV5-4 with TRBJ1-1; perhaps TRBD1 as D (5 bases). The CDR3 is made up of 12 amino acids. V lost 3 bases and J lost 10, with 13 bases in between. In germline, CDR1 is SGHNT, CDR2 YYREEE (reference sequence). As DNA, the CDR3 is TGTGCCAGCAGCTGGGGGAGGAGGGCAGCTTTCTTT. Its protein product is CASSWGRRAAFF.

The V gene is TRBV6-6, the J gene TRBJ1-4; possibly TRBD1 for D (5 bases). CDR3 length: 13 residues. In germline, CDR1 is MNHNY, CDR2 SVGAGI (reference sequence). The germline V and J ends were trimmed by 8 bases and 8 bases, with 15 bases remaining between them. The CDR3 sequence: CASHAGLNEKLFF. CDR3 coding DNA: TGTGCCAGCCACGCAGGGTTGAACGAAAAACTGTTTTTT.

The chain recombines TRBV10-3 with TRBJ2-7; D is unresolved. Trimming removed 11 bases from V and 2 bases from J, with 13 bases in between. The CDR3 consists of 12 residues. The germline V gene encodes CDR1 ENHRY and CDR2 SYGVKD. The DNA for the CDR3 is TGTGCCTACCGAACTGAGGCCTACGAGCAGTACTTC. Its translation: CAYRTEAYEQYF.

The V and J genes are TRBV4-3 and TRBJ1-6; D call uncertain. This CDR3 has 15 amino acids. CDR1 is LGHNA and CDR2 is YSLEER in the germline V gene. V was cut by 0 bases and J by 7 bases, with 10 bases left in between. In DNA, the CDR3 is TGCGCCAGCAGCCAAGATCGGGGAAGGAATTCACCCCTCCACTTT. Translation: CASSQDRGRNSPLHF.

The rearrangement uses TRBV5-8 and TRBJ2-7; TRBD2 aligns across 9 bases. Germline V lookup: CDR1 SGHTS, CDR2 YDEGEE. Losses at the gene ends were 4 bases for V and 0 bases for J; bases not matched to a gene: 5. CDR3 length: 15 residues. The CDR3 reads CASSLAGTSSYEQYF. CDR3 in DNA: TGTGCCAGCAGCCTAGCGGGGACGAGCTCCTACGAGCAGTACTTC.

The rearrangement uses TRBV15 and TRBJ1-2; D might be TRBD1 (5 bases). The CDR3 extends over 16 amino acids. Per germline, CDR1 LNHNV and CDR2 YYDKDF (reference sequence). Trimming removed 2 bases at V and 2 bases at J, with 15 bases between. The DNA for the CDR3 is TGTGCCACCAGCAGAACATTCGACAGAACGAACTATGGCTACACCTTC. This gives the protein CATSRTFDRTNYGYTF.

This sequence joins TRBV6-5 and TRBJ2-2, with D maybe TRBD2 (6 bases). Trimming pared 6 bases from V and 0 bases from J, leaving 11 bases between. The CDR3 totals 15 residues. Germline CDR1 is MNHEY and CDR2 is SVGAGI. The CDR3 sequence: CASRMGTPNTGELFF. The CDR3 DNA reads as TGTGCCAGCAGAATGGGGACTCCGAACACCGGGGAGCTGTTTTTT.

V gene TRBV30 combines with J gene TRBJ1-1, with 8 bases matching TRBD1. The germline gives CDR1 GTSNPN, CDR2 SVGIG (reference sequence). Unmatched junction bases numbered 7, after V lost 2 bases and J lost 5 bases. The CDR3 is 14 amino acids. Written as DNA, the CDR3 is TGTGCCTGGAGTTACGCAGGGGGCGCGACTGAAGCTTTCTTT. Protein product: CAWSYAGGATEAFF.

In the case of this clone: The sample has other DNA sequences that encode this CDR3 too. V is TRBV7-2 and J is TRBJ1-2, with 7 bases lining up with TRBD1. Germline-derived CDR1 and CDR2 are SGHTA and FQGNSA. The V and J ends lost 1 base and 4 bases, in that order; junction bases with no gene match: 0. The CDR3 contains 13 residues. CDR3 sequence: CASSLGQGYGYTF. The CDR3 bases are TGTGCCAGCAGCTTAGGACAGGGCTATGGCTACACCTTC.

The V and J genes are TRBV27 and TRBJ2-4; TRBD1 matches 9 bases. CDR1 is MNHEY, CDR2 SMNVEV, per germline (reference sequence). Trimming took 1 base from V and 6 from J; bases not matched to a gene: 10. CDR3 length equals 17 residues. The CDR3 nucleotides read TGTGCCAGCAGTTTATTCTCTACGGGACAGGGAAGAAACATTCAGTACTTC. It encodes CASSLFSTGQGRNIQYF.

This chain connects TRBV7-3 to TRBJ2-2; the D gene is possibly TRBD2 (5 bases). CDR1 is SGHTA, CDR2 FQGTGA, per germline. Trimming stripped 0 bases from V and 4 bases from J, with 9 bases between. This CDR3 spans 15 amino acids. CDR3 nucleotide sequence: TGTGCCAGCAGCTTAACAGGGAGTGCCACCGGGGAGCTGTTTTTT. Translation gives CASSLTGSATGELFF. Full variable domain (missing parts from reference TRBV7-3 and TRBJ2-2): GAGVSQTPSNKVTEKGKYVELRCDPISGHTALYWYRQSLGQGPEFLIYFQGTGAADDSGLPNDRFFAVRPEGSVSTLKIQRTERGDSAVYLCASSLTGSATGELFFGEGSRLTVL.

The table lists this clone with a few counts. This chain joins TRBV29-1 and TRBJ1-2; TRBD1 might be the D (6 bases). The ends were cut back, 3 bases at V and 6 bases at J, with 8 bases in the middle. The CDR3 has 11 amino acids. CDR1 is SQVTM and CDR2 is ANQGSEA in the germline V gene. This chain's CDR3 is CSVDRGDGYTF. The CDR3 coding sequence is TGCAGCGTTGACAGGGGCGATGGCTACACCTTC.

The chain recombines TRBV5-6 with TRBJ2-7, with D possibly matching TRBD1 (6 bases). This CDR3 has 14 amino acids. Germline loops: CDR1 SGHDT, CDR2 YYEEEE. Trimming took off 3 bases at V and 2 bases at J, with 12 bases between the two ends. CDR3 DNA: TGTGCCAGCAGCTCCCGGGACACCACCTACGAGCAGTACTTC. This codes for CASSSRDTTYEQYF.

The genes are TRBV7-9 and TRBJ2-2, with a tentative D call TRBD2 (6 bases). This CDR3 has 14 amino acids. Germline V lookup: CDR1 SEHNR, CDR2 FQNEAQ (reference sequence). V lost 5 bases and J lost 6, with 13 bases in between. The CDR3 loop reads CASSAQLAPGELFF. The CDR3 DNA follows: TGTGCCAGCAGCGCCCAACTAGCCCCCGGGGAGCTGTTTTTT.

The gene calls are TRBV5-1 and TRBJ1-5; 10 bases are shared with TRBD1. The germline gives CDR1 SGHRS, CDR2 YFSETQ. CDR3 length: 15 residues. The J segment lost 6 bases and the V segment lost 5 bases, leaving 8 bases of the junction unmatched. The CDR3 here is CASRPGTGEGQPQHF. Written as DNA, the CDR3 is TGCGCCAGCAGGCCCGGGACAGGGGAAGGTCAGCCCCAGCATTTT.